The 15 T cell receptor beta chains presented below share a single source sample, sequenced in a study of blood T cells in healthy people across ages. Together with a sample-barcoded 5' primer, a J-beta primer mix was included in a second PCR lasting about 6 to 11 cycles. From the 5' RACE reads, TCRdb called clonotypes with MiXCR, one entry per CDR3 protein. The sample consists of roughly 680,000 distinct CDR3 sequences, 20% to 25% of them appearing once. Sequences were obtained from blood. The receptors derive from a man aged 65 to 79 in good health.

This clonotype was observed a handful of times. This chain joins TRBV7-9 and TRBJ1-3; D remains unclear. The V end was cut by 5 bases, the J end by 0 bases, with 5 bases between. CDR1 SEHNR and CDR2 FQNEAQ come from the germline V gene (reference sequence). The CDR3 consists of 13 residues. The CDR3 DNA sequence: TGTGCCAGCAGCGGGTTCTCTGGAAACACCATATATTTT. It is translated as CASSGFSGNTIYF.

The chain carries TRBV11-2 and TRBJ2-2, with 7 bases that match TRBD2. J was trimmed by 9 bases and V by 5 bases; bases with no gene match: 12. This CDR3 is built from 15 residues. The V gene's germline CDR1 is SGHAT and CDR2 FQNNGV. CDR3: CASSHVRERVRELFF. CDR3 in DNA: TGTGCCAGCAGCCACGTGCGGGAGAGGGTGAGGGAGCTGTTTTTT.

This clonotype came up a few times. The chain's CDR3 is CSVSNPGENTEAFF. DNA of the CDR3: TGCAGTGTCTCAAACCCTGGGGAGAACACTGAAGCTTTCTTT. The V call is TRBV20-1, the J call TRBJ1-1; D is uncertain. V lost 7 bases to trimming and J lost 1 base, with 16 bases between them. This CDR3 has 14 residues. CDR1 DFQATT and CDR2 SNEGSKA come from the germline V gene (reference sequence).

In this sample, this clonotype turned up a few times. The rearrangement uses TRBV25-1 and TRBJ1-1; D possibly corresponds to TRBD1 (6 bases). The CDR3 has 15 amino acids. The germline V gene encodes CDR1 MGHDK and CDR2 SYGVNS. Trimming took off 8 bases at V and 7 bases at J, with 23 bases between the two ends. The CDR3 sequence is CASAFSGAGGNEAFF. In nucleotides, the CDR3 is TGTGCCAGCGCCTTCTCAGGGGCAGGAGGGAATGAAGCTTTCTTT.

The rearrangement uses TRBV20-1 and TRBJ2-5; no clear D. The J call may be incorrect, as the DNA end agrees better with TRBJ2-1. The CDR3 has 16 residues. Germline CDR1 DFQATT, CDR2 SNEGSKA (reference sequence). This CDR3 reads CSARDVGRPTEEEQFF. DNA for the CDR3: TGCAGTGCTAGAGATGTAGGGCGCCCGACCGAGGAGGAGCAGTTCTTC.

V and J are TRBV6-5 and TRBJ2-5; 9 bases match TRBD2. Germline CDR1 reads MNHEY; CDR2 reads SVGAGI. The CDR3 sequence is 14 residues long. The V segment lost 2 bases and the J segment 5 bases; nucleotides outside the gene matches: 3. The CDR3, as DNA: TGTGCCAGCAGTTACGTAGCGGGAGTGGAGACCCAGTACTTC. It codes for CASSYVAGVETQYF.

In DNA, the CDR3 is TGTGCCAGCAGCCCTCTGAACGCACCCTCCATGAACACTGAAGCTTTCTTT. Residues: CASSPLNAPSMNTEAFF. The chain is built from TRBV14 and TRBJ1-1, with unresolved D. With 4 bases removed from V and 0 bases from J, the gap between germline ends came to 18 bases. CDR1 and CDR2 from the germline V gene are SGHDN and FVKESK. The length of the CDR3 is 17 residues.

This clonotype was detected a few times. The V call is TRBV6-6, the J call TRBJ1-6; no definite D call. This CDR3 region has 15 residues. The germline CDR1 and CDR2 sequences are MNHNY and SVGAGI (reference sequence). The V end was cut by 5 bases, the J end by 0 bases, with 8 bases between. In nucleotides, the CDR3 is TGTGCCAGCAGTGATCTGAGCTCCTATAATTCACCCCTCCACTTT. It specifies CASSDLSSYNSPLHF.

V gene TRBV7-9 combines with J gene TRBJ2-2, with 8 bases matching TRBD1. Germline trimming cut 5 bases from V and 2 bases from J; bases unmatched to any gene: 7. Germline V gene lookup returns CDR1 SEHNR and CDR2 FQNEAQ (reference sequence). The CDR3 has 16 amino acids. CDR3 bases: TGTGCCAGCAGCCCGAGGACAGGGTATAACACCGGGGAGCTGTTTTTT. Residues: CASSPRTGYNTGELFF.

The chain links TRBV7-2 to TRBJ1-1; unclear D gene. Trimming cost V 5 bases and J 3 bases, with 7 bases left between them. This CDR3 comprises 12 residues. CDR1 SGHTA and CDR2 FQGNSA come from the germline V gene. This chain's CDR3 is CASSVLDTEAFF. The CDR3 DNA is TGTGCCAGCAGCGTTCTAGACACTGAAGCTTTCTTT.

This clonotype was counted many times. The V gene is TRBV5-1, the J gene TRBJ2-5; 14 bases match TRBD2. The CDR3 has 15 amino acids. Per the germline V gene, CDR1 is SGHRS and CDR2 is YFSETQ. The trim removed 4 bases at V and 5 bases at J, leaving 4 bases unmatched. Written as DNA, the CDR3 is TGCGCCAGCAGCCCGACTAGCGGGAGGGCTGAGACCCAGTACTTC. Residues: CASSPTSGRAETQYF.

This clonotype was found a few times. V is TRBV20-1 and J is TRBJ1-1; D is uncertain. The V gene's germline CDR1 is DFQATT and CDR2 SNEGSKA (reference sequence). V was cut by 2 bases and J by 1 base, with 5 bases left in between. The CDR3 has 12 residues. CDR3 sequence: CSARHPNTEAFF. The CDR3 DNA reads as TGCAGTGCTAGACACCCGAACACTGAAGCTTTCTTT.

This clonotype appeared a few times. V gene TRBV7-9 combines with J gene TRBJ2-3; D uncertain. This CDR3 is built from 15 residues. The germline V gene has CDR1 SEHNR and CDR2 FQNEAQ (reference sequence). Trimming pared 3 bases from V and 14 bases from J, leaving 24 bases between. The CDR3 nucleotides read TGTGCCAGCAGCTTCGCAGGTTACGCACAGCCATGGGCGTATTTT. Its translation is CASSFAGYAQPWAYF.

This clonotype appeared a few times. V gene TRBV4-1 combines with J gene TRBJ2-6; the D gene could be TRBD1 or TRBD2 (6 bases each). Trimming pared 8 bases from V and 0 bases from J, leaving 11 bases between. This CDR3 region has 15 residues. CDR1 and CDR2 (germline): MGHRA, YSYEKL. DNA of the CDR3: TGCGCCAGCCGGGGGCGGGACTCTGGGGCCAACGTCCTGACTTTC. Translated: CASRGRDSGANVLTF.

This clonotype was found a few times. V and J are TRBV3-1 and TRBJ2-4; perhaps D is TRBD1 or TRBD2 (5 bases each). The CDR3 runs to 16 residues. Germline-derived CDR1 and CDR2 are LGHDT and YNNKEL (reference sequence). V shed 1 base and J shed 1 base, with 11 bases lying between them. This CDR3 reads CASSQGGRGAKNIQYF. The CDR3, as DNA: TGTGCCAGCAGCCAAGGGGGACGAGGGGCCAAAAACATTCAGTACTTC.